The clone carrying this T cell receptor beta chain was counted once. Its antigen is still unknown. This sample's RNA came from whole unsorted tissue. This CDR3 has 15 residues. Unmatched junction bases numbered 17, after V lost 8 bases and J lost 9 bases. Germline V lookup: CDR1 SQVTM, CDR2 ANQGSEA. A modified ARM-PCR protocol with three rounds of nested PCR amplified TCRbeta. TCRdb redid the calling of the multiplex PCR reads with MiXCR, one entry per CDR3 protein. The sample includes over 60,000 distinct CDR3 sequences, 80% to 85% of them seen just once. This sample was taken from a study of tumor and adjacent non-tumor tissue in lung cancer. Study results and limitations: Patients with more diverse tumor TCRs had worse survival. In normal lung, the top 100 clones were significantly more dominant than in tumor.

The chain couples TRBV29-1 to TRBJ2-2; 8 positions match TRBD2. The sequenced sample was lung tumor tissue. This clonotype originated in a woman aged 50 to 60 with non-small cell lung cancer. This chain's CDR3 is CSPTCGGWNTRELFF. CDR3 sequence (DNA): TGCAGCCCCACATGCGGGGGGTGGAACACTAGGGAGCTGTTTTTT.